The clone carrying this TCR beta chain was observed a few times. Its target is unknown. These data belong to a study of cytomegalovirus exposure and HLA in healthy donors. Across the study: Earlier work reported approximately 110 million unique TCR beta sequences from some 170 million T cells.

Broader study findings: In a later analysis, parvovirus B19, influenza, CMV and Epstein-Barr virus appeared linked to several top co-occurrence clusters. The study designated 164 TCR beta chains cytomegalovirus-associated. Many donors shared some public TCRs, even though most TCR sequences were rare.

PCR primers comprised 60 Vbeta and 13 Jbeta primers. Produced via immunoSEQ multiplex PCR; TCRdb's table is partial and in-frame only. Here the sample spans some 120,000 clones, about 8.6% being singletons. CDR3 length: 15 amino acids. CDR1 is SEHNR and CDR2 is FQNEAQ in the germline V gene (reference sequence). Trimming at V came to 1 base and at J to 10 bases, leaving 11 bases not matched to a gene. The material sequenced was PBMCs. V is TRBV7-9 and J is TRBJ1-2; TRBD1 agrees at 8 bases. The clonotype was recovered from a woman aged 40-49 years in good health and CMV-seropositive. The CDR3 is CASSLGGTGTSSYTF. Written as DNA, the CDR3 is TGTGCCAGCAGCTTAGGGGGGACAGGCACTTCATCCTACACCTTC.